Below, 28 T cell receptor beta chains from the same sample are listed, as sequenced in a study of T cell repertoires in cytomegalovirus infection. No antigens are known for them. TCRdb recomputed calls from the reads with MiXCR, one row per CDR3 protein. Of approximately 1,000,000 distinct CDR3 sequences listed, less than 40% are singletons. This material consisted of cultured CD8+ T cells from PBMCs, taken from culture after CMV antigen stimulation. These TCRs come from a human donor in good health (CMV status not recorded). Some clones in this sample may be carry-over from other donors' samples.

This clonotype was counted ten times or more. The gene calls are TRBV9 and TRBJ1-2; no clear D gene. The CDR3 contains 16 residues. Germline V gene lookup returns CDR1 SGDLS and CDR2 YYNGEE. Deletions cut 0 bases from V and 4 bases from J, with 16 bases between. CDR3 protein: CASSVEGSRPSYGYTF. CDR3 in DNA: TGTGCCAGCAGCGTAGAAGGCAGCCGACCTTCCTATGGCTACACCTTC.

In this sample, this clonotype turned up a few times. The CDR3: CASSFFRGTKNTEAFF. The CDR3 DNA sequence: TGTGCCAGCAGCTTTTTCAGGGGGACCAAGAACACTGAAGCTTTCTTT. V is TRBV7-9 and J is TRBJ1-1; 7 bases are shared with TRBD1. Losses at the gene ends were 3 bases for V and 1 base for J; bases not matched to a gene: 8. This CDR3 spans 16 amino acids. Germline assignment: CDR1 SEHNR and CDR2 FQNEAQ (reference sequence).

DNA of the CDR3: TGTGCCAGCAGTTTCGACAGGGTAGGGAGCTATGGCTACACCTTC. It is translated as CASSFDRVGSYGYTF. V gene TRBV27 combines with J gene TRBJ1-2, with 7 nucleotides matching TRBD1. The germline V gene has CDR1 MNHEY and CDR2 SMNVEV (reference sequence). V shed 3 bases and J 4 bases; nucleotides not matched to a gene: 8. The CDR3 is 15 residues long.

A remark on this clonotype: An end of the junction differs from the germline gene, which may be a read error. The gene calls are TRBV28 and TRBJ1-2, with 7 bases aligning to TRBD1. CDR1 is MDHEN, CDR2 SYDVKM, per germline. This CDR3 contains 18 residues. The CDR3 coding sequence is TGTGCCAACAGTCCCCTCCATCGGGACAGTTCTGCTAACTATGGCTACACCTTC. Translation gives CANSPLHRDSSANYGYTF.

With respect to this clonotype: Since a much larger clone is just one base distant, this may be a read error. The chain couples TRBV7-2 to TRBJ1-2, with D possibly matching TRBD1 (5 bases). V shed 5 bases and J shed 2 bases, with 9 bases lying between them. Germline V gene lookup returns CDR1 SGHTA and CDR2 FQGNSA. The CDR3 totals 13 residues. The CDR3 region is CTSSPPGNYGYTF. CDR3 in DNA: TGTACCAGCAGCCCCCCAGGGAACTATGGCTACACCTTC.

This chain joins TRBV29-1 and TRBJ1-1; D ambiguous. Trimming left V 3 bases short and J 1 base short, with 3 bases between. Germline CDR1 and CDR2: SQVTM and ANQGSEA. This CDR3 is 11 amino acids long. Here the CDR3 reads CSVDTNTEAFF. CDR3 bases: TGCAGCGTTGACACGAACACTGAAGCTTTCTTT.

The chain couples TRBV2 to TRBJ1-6; D gene unclear. This CDR3 region has 14 residues. Germline assignment: CDR1 SNHLY and CDR2 FYNNEI. V gave up 8 bases and J gave up 3 bases, with 11 bases separating them. The CDR3 loop is CASRRTDYNSPLHF. In DNA, the CDR3 is TGTGCCAGCCGTAGGACCGACTATAATTCACCCCTCCACTTT.

Notes on this clonotype: A much larger clone lies one base from this, so it may be a read error. The chain is built from TRBV7-6 and TRBJ1-2; 10 nucleotides align to TRBD1. Germline V gives CDR1 SGHVS, CDR2 FNYEAQ. This CDR3 has 16 residues. This CDR3 is CVSSLGTGDGYNGYTF. DNA for the CDR3: TGTGTCAGCAGCTTGGGGACAGGGGATGGGTATAATGGCTACACCTTC.

The V and J genes are TRBV10-2 and TRBJ2-7; D is possibly TRBD1 (5 bases). CDR3 size: 14 residues. Germline V gene sequence: CDR1 WSHSY, CDR2 SAAADI. V lost 4 bases and J 1 base, leaving 11 bases between the germline ends. The CDR3 DNA is TGCGCCAGCAGTGCAGCAGGGATTTCCTACGAGCAGTACTTC. Its protein is CASSAAGISYEQYF.

This clonotype was seen only a few times. The chain's CDR3 is CASSDVGLQETQYF. Written as DNA, the CDR3 is TGTGCCAGCAGTGATGTAGGCCTACAAGAGACCCAGTACTTC. The chain recombines TRBV2 with TRBJ2-5; D remains unclear. Trimming took 3 bases from V and 2 from J, leaving 10 bases between them. The CDR3 has 14 residues. Germline V CDR1 and CDR2: SNHLY, FYNNEI.

This clonotype has at least ten counts. The V call is TRBV12-3 or TRBV12-4, the J call TRBJ2-2; possibly TRBD1 or TRBD2 for D (5 bases each). This CDR3 spans 19 amino acids. Trimming pared 3 bases from V and 1 base from J, leaving 21 bases between. CDR3 protein: CASSFVPGPTRLNTGELFF. CDR3 sequence (DNA): TGTGCCAGCAGTTTTGTTCCGGGACCCACGAGGTTGAACACCGGGGAGCTGTTTTTT.

This clonotype came up a few times. This rearrangement joins TRBV27 to TRBJ2-7, with 8 nucleotides matching TRBD2. V lost 5 bases and J lost 3; bases outside the gene matches: 6. This CDR3 is built from 14 residues. Germline V CDR1 and CDR2: MNHEY, SMNVEV (reference sequence). CDR3 protein: CASSPGGGYYEQYV. DNA of the CDR3: TGTGCCAGCAGTCCGGGGGGGGGGTACTACGAGCAGTACGTC.

V and J are TRBV19 and TRBJ1-1, with no clear D. Germline loops: CDR1 LNHDA, CDR2 SQIVND (reference sequence). The ends were cut back, 4 bases at V and 2 bases at J, with 8 bases in the middle. There are 13 residues in the CDR3. The CDR3 DNA sequence: TGTGCCAGTAGTACAGGCCTCAACACTGAAGCTTTCTTT. Amino acid sequence: CASSTGLNTEAFF.

This clonotype has a handful of counts. The J gene is TRBJ1-2, the V gene TRBV5-4, with unresolved D. In germline, CDR1 is SGHNT, CDR2 YYREEE (reference sequence). The CDR3 runs to 11 residues. V lost 1 base and J lost 6, with 4 bases in between. CDR3 sequence reads: CASSLLNGYTF. The DNA for the CDR3 is TGTGCCAGCAGCTTGTTGAATGGCTACACCTTC.

This clonotype turned up a few times. The rearrangement joins TRBV3-1 to TRBJ2-1; D might be TRBD1 or TRBD2, each matching 7 bases. The V and J ends lost 3 bases and 10 bases respectively, with 16 bases between them. Germline V gene data show CDR1 as LGHDT and CDR2 as YNNKEL (reference sequence). This CDR3 region has 14 residues. The CDR3 DNA follows: TGTGCCAGCAGCCATCCGAGACAGGGAGGGGAGCAGTTCTTC. Its protein product is CASSHPRQGGEQFF.

The chain is built from TRBV20-1 and TRBJ1-5; possible D gene TRBD1, 5 bases. The CDR3 runs 16 residues. The V and J ends lost 6 bases and 3 bases respectively, with 21 bases between them. The germline CDR1 and CDR2 sequences are DFQATT and SNEGSKA (reference sequence). CDR3 loop: CSALGGRTFVNQPQHF. CDR3 nucleotide sequence: TGCAGTGCCCTTGGGGGACGGACGTTCGTCAATCAGCCCCAGCATTTT.

This clonotype came up many times. This chain uses TRBV7-2 with TRBJ1-2; D might be TRBD1 (6 bases). V lost 1 base, J lost 1 base, and 19 bases lay in between. Germline CDR1 reads SGHTA; CDR2 reads FQGNSA. This CDR3 is 18 amino acids long. The CDR3 sequence is CASSLVHEGVHLNYGYTF. CDR3 DNA sequence: TGTGCCAGCAGCTTAGTCCACGAGGGGGTACATCTTAACTATGGCTACACCTTC.

This clonotype was counted between two and nine times. The chain uses TRBV19 and TRBJ2-7; D ambiguous. This CDR3 region has 15 residues. CDR1 and CDR2 (germline): LNHDA, SQIVND (reference sequence). With 1 base removed from V and 0 bases from J, the gap between germline ends came to 10 bases. In nucleotides, the CDR3 is TGTGCCAGTAGTATAGTGGCAGAGAGCTCCTACGAGCAGTACTTC. Its translation: CASSIVAESSYEQYF.

The chain combines TRBV5-1 with TRBJ2-3; D tentatively reads TRBD1 or TRBD2 (6 bases each). The germline V gene has CDR1 SGHRS and CDR2 YFSETQ. The CDR3 totals 15 residues. Trimming removed 0 bases from V and 2 bases from J, with 10 bases in between. CDR3 in amino acids: CASSLEGGATDTQYF. The CDR3 DNA follows: TGCGCCAGCAGCTTGGAGGGGGGTGCCACAGATACGCAGTATTTT.

This clonotype was seen a handful of times. The chain links TRBV28 to TRBJ2-5; tentatively, D is TRBD2 (5 bases). The CDR3 is made up of 13 amino acids. Germline V gene lookup returns CDR1 MDHEN and CDR2 SYDVKM. Here the CDR3 DNA reads TGTGCGACGGAGTCAGCGGAGCGAGAGACCCAGTACTTC. It is translated as CATESAERETQYF.

This clonotype showed up just a few times. V usage is TRBV7-6 and J usage is TRBJ2-7; perhaps TRBD1 as D (5 bases). The ends were cut back, 4 bases at V and 0 bases at J, with 16 bases in the middle. CDR1 and CDR2 from the germline V gene are SGHVS and FNYEAQ. The CDR3 runs to 16 residues. CDR3 protein: CASSSQAAQSSYEQYF. Written as DNA, the CDR3 is TGTGCCAGCAGCTCACAGGCAGCCCAGAGCTCCTACGAGCAGTACTTC.

This chain uses TRBV6-6 with TRBJ1-2; a weak D match, TRBD1 (5 bases). The V gene lost 5 bases and the J gene lost 4 bases, with 17 bases spanning the gap. CDR3 length: 15 amino acids. Germline loops: CDR1 MNHNY, CDR2 SVGAGI (reference sequence). CDR3 sequence reads: CASSIRDGGLYGYTF. Here the CDR3 DNA reads TGTGCCAGCAGTATCCGGGACGGGGGACTCTATGGCTACACCTTC.

In its sample, this clonotype was seen a few times. The chain combines TRBV4-1 with TRBJ1-2, with D possibly TRBD1 on 5 matching bases. Trimming stripped 0 bases from V and 8 bases from J, with 13 bases between. The germline V gene encodes CDR1 MGHRA and CDR2 YSYEKL. The CDR3 covers 14 residues. This chain's CDR3 is CASSQDGGMGGYTF. CDR3 DNA sequence: TGCGCCAGCAGCCAAGATGGGGGAATGGGGGGCTACACCTTC.

This clonotype was counted only a few times. V gene TRBV7-9 combines with J gene TRBJ1-2, with no clear D. The V gene's germline CDR1 is SEHNR and CDR2 FQNEAQ (reference sequence). With 5 bases removed from V and 6 bases from J, the gap between germline ends came to 22 bases. The length of the CDR3 is 16 residues. The CDR3 loop reads CASSPPPYPPVHGYTF. CDR3 coding DNA: TGTGCCAGCAGCCCTCCCCCTTATCCCCCCGTTCATGGCTACACCTTC.

This chain uses TRBV14 with TRBJ1-1; D gene ambiguous. V was shortened by 4 bases and J by 8 bases, with 11 bases between the two germline ends. The CDR3 spans 12 residues. From germline, CDR1 is SGHDN and CDR2 FVKESK. The CDR3 coding sequence is TGTGCCAGCAGCCGCCCAAATCTAGAAGCTTTCTTT. Its translation is CASSRPNLEAFF.

The chain joins TRBV5-6 to TRBJ2-3, with 9 bases fitting TRBD1. The CDR3 length is 15 residues. With 3 bases clipped from V and 6 bases from J, the junction kept 8 bases outside the gene matches. Germline CDR1 is SGHDT and CDR2 is YYEEEE. The CDR3 nucleotides read TGTGCCAGCAGCTCCGACAGGGGGGGGGCGGATACGCAGTATTTT. This codes for CASSSDRGGADTQYF. The whole variable domain, remainder taken from reference TRBV5-6 and TRBJ2-3, is DAGVTQSPTHLIKTRGQQVTLRCSPKSGHDTVSWYQQALGQGPQFIFQYYEEEERQRGNFPDRFSGHQFPNYSSELNVNALLLGDSALYLCASSSDRGGADTQYFGPGTRLTVL.

The chain employs TRBV6-5 and TRBJ2-1; a possible D gene is TRBD2 (5 bases). Between the trimmed V and J ends, which lost 0 bases and 9 bases, there was a span of 12 bases. Germline lookup yields CDR1 MNHEY and CDR2 SVGAGI. The CDR3 is 14 residues long. The CDR3 DNA reads TGTGCCAGCAGTTACTCGTACGGGGTGGGTGAGCAGTTCTTC. Residues: CASSYSYGVGEQFF.

This clonotype was recorded only once. The CDR3 DNA is TGTGCCAGCAGTTTCGAACAGCCAAATCAGCCCCAGCATTTT. This encodes CASSFEQPNQPQHF. This chain links TRBV12-3 or TRBV12-4 with TRBJ1-5; the D is unclear. The CDR3 sequence is 14 residues long. The V gene lost 3 bases and the J gene lost 4 bases, with 10 bases spanning the gap.